The entry below gives a single T cell receptor (beta chain) sequence along with its context. The antigen is unknown. This entry comes from a study of T cell responses to AZD1222 COVID-19 vaccine. General observations from the study: Spike-specific TCR breadth and depth went up after people got two AZD1222 doses. No day 14 peak samples; only post-peak repertoires were characterized. Unmutated variant regions are reportedly targeted by nearly half of spike-specific TCRs.

TCRdb's copy holds only in-frame clones and misses some; the assay was immunoSEQ multiplex PCR. Here the sample spans more than 85,000 clones, roughly 84% being singletons. Germline assignment: CDR1 SNHLY and CDR2 FYNNEI. The CDR3 is 14 amino acids. V shed 4 bases and J shed 1 base, with 10 bases lying between them. Second doses were pooled across both intervals (about 4 or about 12 weeks). This chain links TRBV2 with TRBJ1-1; D ambiguous. This specimen was peripheral blood, taken 28 days after the second AZD1222 dose. This TCR came from an adult who received the AZD1222 COVID-19 vaccine. This chain's CDR3 is CASSAARQNTEAFF. CDR3 DNA sequence: TGTGCCAGCAGTGCCGCGAGACAGAACACTGAAGCTTTCTTT.